These 29 T cell receptor beta chains were all obtained from the same sample, sequenced in a study of shared clonotypes between healthy human individuals. Produced via immunoSEQ multiplex PCR; TCRdb's table is partial and in-frame only. Among just under 350,000 clones listed, over 70% were seen once. Sequenced material: memory CD4+ T cells sorted from blood. Subset defined: CD45RA-negative fraction. The receptors were sampled from a man in his thirties or forties in good health.

This chain connects TRBV29-1 to TRBJ2-7; 9 nucleotides line up with TRBD2. Looked up from germline, CDR1 is SQVTM and CDR2 is ANQGSEA. The ends lost 5 bases at V and 3 bases at J; junction bases unmatched: 8. CDR3 length: 14 residues. The CDR3: CSVRLADFNYEQYF. The CDR3, as DNA: TGCAGCGTTAGACTAGCGGACTTTAACTACGAGCAGTACTTC.

The gene calls are TRBV28 and TRBJ1-5; D gene uncertain. CDR1 MDHEN and CDR2 SYDVKM come from the germline V gene. With 6 bases removed from V and 4 bases from J, the gap between germline ends came to 13 bases. The CDR3 is made up of 14 amino acids. In nucleotides, the CDR3 is TGTGCCAGCAGCCGAGGAGGGTTGAATCAGCCCCAGCATTTT. It yields the protein CASSRGGLNQPQHF.

As regards this clone: This may arise from a read error, as a much more abundant clone is one base away. The same CDR3 is also encoded by other DNA sequences in this sample. The chain recombines TRBV18 with TRBJ1-2; D is perhaps TRBD1 (5 bases). The CDR3 consists of 14 residues. Looked up from germline, CDR1 is KGHSH and CDR2 is LQKENI. V lost 3 bases and J 8 bases, leaving 16 bases between the germline ends. The CDR3 loop is CASSPPRDRGGYTF. CDR3 sequence (DNA): TGTGCCAGCTCACCCCCCCGCGACAGAGGAGGCTACACCTTC.

The rearrangement joins TRBV5-1 to TRBJ1-2, with D unclear. V was cut by 0 bases and J by 5 bases, with 11 bases left in between. Germline lookup yields CDR1 SGHRS and CDR2 YFSETQ. This CDR3 comprises 14 residues. The CDR3 here is CASSLDYNIYGYTF. CDR3 DNA sequence: TGCGCCAGCAGCTTGGACTACAACATTTATGGCTACACCTTC.

The sample holds one count of this clone. The chain links TRBV2 to TRBJ1-5, with 8 bases aligning to TRBD1. The CDR3 has 14 residues. CDR1 and CDR2 from the germline V gene are SNHLY and FYNNEI. Trimming cost V 6 bases and J 1 base; bases outside gene matches: 2. CDR3 protein: CASRGTGSNQPQHF. The CDR3 DNA reads as TGTGCCAGCAGGGGGACAGGCAGCAATCAGCCCCAGCATTTT.

The chain is built from TRBV4-3 and TRBJ2-7, with 10 bases identical to TRBD1. This CDR3 contains 15 residues. Looked up from germline, CDR1 is LGHNA and CDR2 is YSLEER. J gave up 0 bases and V 5 bases, and 4 bases lay outside the gene matches. The DNA for the CDR3 is TGCGCCAGCAGCTATGGACAGGGGGACTCCTACGAGCAGTACTTC. This sequence encodes CASSYGQGDSYEQYF.

In this sample, this clone turned up a few times. CDR3 in DNA: TGTGCCAGCAGCCCCGGGAGTGGGGTTTCAGAGACCCAGTACTTC. Protein product: CASSPGSGVSETQYF. The rearrangement joins TRBV11-2 to TRBJ2-5, with D tentatively TRBD2 (6 bases). This CDR3 is built from 15 residues. Germline CDR1 is SGHAT and CDR2 is FQNNGV. Trimming removed 5 bases from V and 4 bases from J, with 17 bases in between.

In DNA, the CDR3 is TGTGCCAGCTCACCACGGAACCCGACAGGACGGGAGGGCAATCAGCCCCAGCATTTT. This gives the protein CASSPRNPTGREGNQPQHF. The chain carries TRBV18 and TRBJ1-5; D perhaps matches TRBD1 (6 bases). The germline CDR1 and CDR2 sequences are KGHSH and LQKENI. CDR3 length: 19 residues. V was trimmed by 1 base and J by 2 bases, leaving 21 bases between them.

For this clone: This same CDR3 is encoded by further DNA sequences in the sample. This rearrangement joins TRBV4-1 to TRBJ2-7; D gene uncertain. The V gene's germline CDR1 is MGHRA and CDR2 YSYEKL. The germline V and J ends were trimmed by 3 bases and 3 bases, with 9 bases remaining between them. The CDR3 extends over 13 amino acids. The CDR3, as DNA: TGCGCCAGCAGCCAGCCCTCAGACTACGAGCAGTACTTC. Its protein product is CASSQPSDYEQYF.

This sequence joins TRBV28 and TRBJ2-1; D uncertain. Trimming cost V 4 bases and J 10 bases, with 8 bases left between them. Per germline, CDR1 MDHEN and CDR2 SYDVKM. This CDR3 has 11 residues. CDR3 region: CASSSPREQFF. The DNA for the CDR3 is TGTGCCAGCAGTTCCCCCCGCGAGCAGTTCTTC.

The chain combines TRBV7-3 with TRBJ2-3, with 12 positions matching TRBD2. The CDR3 totals 16 residues. V gave up 1 base and J gave up 2 bases; unmatched junction bases: 1. Germline assignment: CDR1 SGHTA and CDR2 FQGTGA. The CDR3 spells CASSLRLAGATDTQYF. The CDR3 region has the DNA TGTGCCAGCAGCTTAAGACTAGCGGGGGCCACAGATACGCAGTATTTT.

The rearrangement links TRBV2 to TRBJ1-5; tentative D call: TRBD1 (5 bases). Germline V CDR1 and CDR2: SNHLY, FYNNEI. V was clipped by 6 bases and J by 0 bases, with 24 bases between them. The CDR3 runs 19 residues. CDR3 sequence: CASSSRTRDRRYSNQPQHF. In DNA, the CDR3 is TGTGCCAGCAGCAGTCGAACCCGGGACCGTCGCTATAGCAATCAGCCCCAGCATTTT. Full variable domain (outside the CDR3, taken from reference TRBV2 and TRBJ1-5): EPEVTQTPSHQVTQMGQEVILRCVPISNHLYFYWYRQILGQKVEFLVSFYNNEISEKSEIFDDQFSVERPDGSNFTLKIRSTKLEDSAMYFCASSSRTRDRRYSNQPQHFGDGTRLSIL.

V is TRBV5-4 and J is TRBJ1-1, with unresolved D. V was cut by 7 bases and J by 8 bases, with 15 bases left in between. The germline gives CDR1 SGHNT, CDR2 YYREEE (reference sequence). This CDR3 has 12 amino acids. Here the CDR3 reads CASHDLVSEAFF. DNA of the CDR3: TGTGCCAGCCACGACCTGGTCTCCGAAGCTTTCTTT.

This chain uses TRBV18 with TRBJ2-3, with unresolved D. Germline V gene lookup returns CDR1 KGHSH and CDR2 LQKENI. CDR3 length equals 15 residues. The germline V and J ends were trimmed by 3 bases and 6 bases, with 16 bases remaining between them. The DNA for the CDR3 is TGTGCCAGCTCACCTGGTCTAGGCCTTAGGGATACGCAGTATTTT. Translating it yields CASSPGLGLRDTQYF.

The chain has TRBV27 and TRBJ2-3, with TRBD1 matching over 7 bases. Germline V gene data show CDR1 as MNHEY and CDR2 as SMNVEV (reference sequence). V lost 8 bases and J lost 10; bases outside the gene matches: 18. The CDR3 covers 15 residues. CDR3: CASGSLGTDFYSQYF. CDR3 sequence (DNA): TGTGCCAGCGGATCACTCGGGACAGATTTTTATTCGCAGTATTTT.

The chain links TRBV30 to TRBJ1-2; D is undetermined. The CDR3 contains 13 residues. Germline loops: CDR1 GTSNPN, CDR2 SVGIG (reference sequence). V shed 0 bases and J shed 2 bases, with 7 bases lying between them. The CDR3 loop is CAWSVERNYGYTF. CDR3 nucleotides: TGTGCCTGGAGTGTAGAGAGGAACTATGGCTACACCTTC.

The chain recombines TRBV6-5 with TRBJ2-3, with TRBD2 identical over 8 bases. The CDR3 runs to 15 residues. Per the germline V gene, CDR1 is MNHEY and CDR2 is SVGAGI. Germline trimming cut 6 bases from V and 2 bases from J; bases unmatched to any gene: 7. This CDR3 is CASSPLAGVTDTQYF. In DNA form, the CDR3 reads TGTGCCAGCAGCCCTCTAGCGGGCGTCACAGATACGCAGTATTTT.

The chain is built from TRBV7-2 and TRBJ2-1; tentatively, D is TRBD2 (6 bases). CDR3 length equals 13 residues. V was trimmed by 1 base and J by 14 bases, leaving 15 bases between them. Germline V gene lookup returns CDR1 SGHTA and CDR2 FQGNSA. The CDR3 spells CASSLGPLAWEFF. DNA of the CDR3: TGTGCCAGCAGCTTAGGGCCCCTAGCGTGGGAGTTCTTC.

The chain carries TRBV9 and TRBJ2-7; D may be TRBD2 (7 bases). With 4 bases removed from V and 3 bases from J, the gap between germline ends came to 26 bases. The CDR3 is 18 residues long. Per germline, CDR1 SGDLS and CDR2 YYNGEE. This chain's CDR3 is CASSPRGGGASGNYEQYF. DNA for the CDR3: TGTGCCAGCAGCCCGAGAGGGGGAGGGGCTAGCGGCAACTACGAGCAGTACTTC. Looking up the rest from reference TRBV9 and TRBJ2-7 gives the full variable domain: DSGVTQTPKHLITATGQRVTLRCSPRSGDLSVYWYQQSLDQGLQFLIQYYNGEERAKGNILERFSAQQFPDLHSELNLSSLELGDSALYFCASSPRGGGASGNYEQYFGPGTRLTVT.

The rearrangement links TRBV6-1 to TRBJ1-2; D unresolved. The CDR3 has 13 residues. Trimming pared 5 bases from V and 0 bases from J, leaving 7 bases between. Germline V gives CDR1 MNHNS, CDR2 SASEGT. CDR3 sequence reads: CASSLKTNYGYTF. In DNA, the CDR3 is TGTGCCAGCAGTTTAAAAACTAACTATGGCTACACCTTC.

The chain employs TRBV9 and TRBJ2-1; 7 bases are shared with TRBD2. With V trimmed by 0 bases and J by 0 bases, 6 bases remained unmatched. Germline V CDR1 and CDR2: SGDLS, YYNGEE. There are 17 residues in the CDR3. The CDR3 DNA sequence: TGTGCCAGCAGCGTAGTTGGGAGGGCAGGCTCCTACAATGAGCAGTTCTTC. Amino acid sequence: CASSVVGRAGSYNEQFF.

The chain joins TRBV5-1 to TRBJ2-1, with no clear D. This CDR3 is 15 amino acids long. Germline V lookup: CDR1 SGHRS, CDR2 YFSETQ. The V end lost 4 bases, the J end lost 5 bases, and 16 bases lay between the germline ends. For the CDR3, the DNA is TGCGCCAGCAGCCTGCCGTGGCAGCTGAACAATGAGCAGTTCTTC. It is translated as CASSLPWQLNNEQFF.

The V and J genes are TRBV5-1 and TRBJ2-1; D gene uncertain. CDR3 length: 14 amino acids. Per the germline V gene, CDR1 is SGHRS and CDR2 is YFSETQ. The V and J ends lost 1 base and 7 bases respectively, with 12 bases between them. The DNA for the CDR3 is TGCGCCAGCAGCTTGAATGTAGTAGGGAATGAGCAGTTCTTC. The encoded protein is CASSLNVVGNEQFF.

The genes are TRBV28 and TRBJ1-1; D not certain. The CDR3 is 15 amino acids. CDR1 is MDHEN, CDR2 SYDVKM, per germline. Trimming removed 5 bases at V and 11 bases at J, with 24 bases between. CDR3: CASSSVMEEKMRAFF. In DNA form, the CDR3 reads TGTGCCAGCAGTAGCGTTATGGAGGAAAAAATGAGGGCTTTCTTT.

This clone has a single count. This chain connects TRBV30 to TRBJ2-7; TRBD2 matches 10 bases. V was clipped by 1 base and J by 4 bases; unmatched bases: 13. Per germline, CDR1 GTSNPN and CDR2 SVGIG (reference sequence). The CDR3 is 17 amino acids. The CDR3, as DNA: TGTGCCTGGAGTGGCCTTCGGACTAGCGGAAGGCGGTACGAGCAGTACTTC. Encoded protein: CAWSGLRTSGRRYEQYF.

CDR3 amino acids: CATSRVGVGQPQHF. The CDR3 coding sequence is TGTGCCACCAGCAGAGTGGGGGTGGGTCAGCCCCAGCATTTT. The chain employs TRBV15 and TRBJ1-5, with a weak D call TRBD1 (5 bases). Germline lookup yields CDR1 LNHNV and CDR2 YYDKDF (reference sequence). V lost 1 base and J 6 bases, leaving 10 bases between the germline ends. The CDR3 runs to 14 residues.

The CDR3 nucleotides read TGCAGCGTTGAATACGGTTATGGCTACACCTTC. Encoded protein: CSVEYGYGYTF. The chain combines TRBV29-1 with TRBJ1-2; the D is unclear. V lost 2 bases to trimming and J lost 5 bases, with 6 bases between them. CDR3 size: 11 residues. CDR1 SQVTM and CDR2 ANQGSEA come from the germline V gene.

The chain carries TRBV28 and TRBJ2-3; D possibly corresponds to TRBD1 (5 bases). V shed 7 bases and J shed 4 bases, with 12 bases lying between them. Germline V gene lookup returns CDR1 MDHEN and CDR2 SYDVKM. The CDR3 has 13 amino acids. CDR3 bases: TGTGCCAGCACCGGCAGGGTACCAGATACGCAGTATTTT. Its translation is CASTGRVPDTQYF. The variable domain in full, with the rest retrieved from reference TRBV28 and TRBJ2-3, is DVKVTQSSRYLVKRTGEKVFLECVQDMDHENMFWYRQDPGLGLRLIYFSYDVKMKEKGDIPEGYSVSREKKERFSLILESASTNQTSMYLCASTGRVPDTQYFGPGTRLTVL.

This chain uses TRBV5-4 with TRBJ2-2; D might be TRBD2 (6 bases). CDR3 length: 16 amino acids. Germline V gives CDR1 SGHNT, CDR2 YYREEE (reference sequence). V lost 4 bases and J lost 4, with 17 bases in between. CDR3 nucleotide sequence: TGTGCCAGCAGCCCAGTTGGACGGGAGTTCACCGGGGAGCTGTTTTTT. Translation gives CASSPVGREFTGELFF.